The entry below gives a single T cell receptor beta chain sequence along with its context. Its antigen is not identified. Germline V gene lookup returns CDR1 MNHNS and CDR2 SASEGT. V shed 3 bases, J shed 2 bases, and the junction held 4 bases outside the gene matches. This CDR3 is 16 amino acids long. Of the isolated RNA, all was reverse transcribed, and so the sequenced material was expressed TCRB transcripts. The protocol was immunoSEQ multiplex PCR, while the TCRdb copy is restricted to in-frame clones and leaves out a portion. The repertoire holds 350,000 to 400,000 clones, with about 15% as singletons. This record belongs to a study of beta chain features in type 1 diabetes. The overall study: Researchers looked at fewer than 110 million sorted cells across all samples.

General observations from the study: When Type 1 diabetes patients were examined, their TCRB CDR3s proved moderately but significantly shorter in all four CD4+ subsets. Equally in patients and controls, shorter templates might have been favored by PCR.

The clonotype originates from a woman younger than 30 in good health. The rearrangement links TRBV6-1 to TRBJ2-2, with 9 bases identical to TRBD1. The sequenced material came from naive CD4+ T cells from blood. CDR3 loop: CASSDSGQGNTGELFF. Written as DNA, the CDR3 is TGTGCCAGCAGTGATTCGGGACAGGGAAACACCGGGGAGCTGTTTTTT.